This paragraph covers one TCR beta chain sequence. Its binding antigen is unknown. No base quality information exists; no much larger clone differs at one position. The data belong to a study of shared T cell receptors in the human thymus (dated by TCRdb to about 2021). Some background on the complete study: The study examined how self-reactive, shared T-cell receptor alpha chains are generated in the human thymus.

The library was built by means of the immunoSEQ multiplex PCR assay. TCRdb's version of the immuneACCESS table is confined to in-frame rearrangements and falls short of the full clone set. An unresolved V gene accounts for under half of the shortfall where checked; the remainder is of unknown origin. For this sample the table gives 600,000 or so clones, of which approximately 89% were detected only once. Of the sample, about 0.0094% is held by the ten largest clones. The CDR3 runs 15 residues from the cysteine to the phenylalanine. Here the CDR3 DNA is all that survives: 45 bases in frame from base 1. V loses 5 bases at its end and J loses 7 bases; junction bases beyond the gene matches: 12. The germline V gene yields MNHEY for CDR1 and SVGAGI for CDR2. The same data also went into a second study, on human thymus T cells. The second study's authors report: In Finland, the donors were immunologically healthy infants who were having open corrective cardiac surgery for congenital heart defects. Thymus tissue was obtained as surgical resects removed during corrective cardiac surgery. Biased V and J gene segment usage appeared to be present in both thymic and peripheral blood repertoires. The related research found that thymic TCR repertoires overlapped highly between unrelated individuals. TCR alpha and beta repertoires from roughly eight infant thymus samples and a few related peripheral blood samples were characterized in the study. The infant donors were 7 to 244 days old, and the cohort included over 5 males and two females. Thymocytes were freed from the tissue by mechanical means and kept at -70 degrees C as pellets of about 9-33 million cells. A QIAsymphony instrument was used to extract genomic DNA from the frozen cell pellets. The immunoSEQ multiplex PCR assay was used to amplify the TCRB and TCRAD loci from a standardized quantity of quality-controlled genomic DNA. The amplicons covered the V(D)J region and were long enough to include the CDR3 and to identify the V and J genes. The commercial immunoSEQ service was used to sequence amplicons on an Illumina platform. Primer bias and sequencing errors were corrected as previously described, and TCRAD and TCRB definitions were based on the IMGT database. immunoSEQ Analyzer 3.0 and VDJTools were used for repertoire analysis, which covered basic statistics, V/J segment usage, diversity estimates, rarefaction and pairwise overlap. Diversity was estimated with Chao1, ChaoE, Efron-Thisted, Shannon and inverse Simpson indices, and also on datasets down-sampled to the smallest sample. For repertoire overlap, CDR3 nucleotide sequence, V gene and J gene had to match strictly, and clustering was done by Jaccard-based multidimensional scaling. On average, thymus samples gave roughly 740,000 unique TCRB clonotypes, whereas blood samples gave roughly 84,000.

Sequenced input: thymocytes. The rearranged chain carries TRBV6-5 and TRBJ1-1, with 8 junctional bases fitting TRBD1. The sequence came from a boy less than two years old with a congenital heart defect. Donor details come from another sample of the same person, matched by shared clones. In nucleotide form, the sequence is TGTGCCAGCAGTGCAAAGCCGGGACAGGATTGTGAAGCTTTCTTT. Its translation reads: CASSAKPGQDCEAFF.